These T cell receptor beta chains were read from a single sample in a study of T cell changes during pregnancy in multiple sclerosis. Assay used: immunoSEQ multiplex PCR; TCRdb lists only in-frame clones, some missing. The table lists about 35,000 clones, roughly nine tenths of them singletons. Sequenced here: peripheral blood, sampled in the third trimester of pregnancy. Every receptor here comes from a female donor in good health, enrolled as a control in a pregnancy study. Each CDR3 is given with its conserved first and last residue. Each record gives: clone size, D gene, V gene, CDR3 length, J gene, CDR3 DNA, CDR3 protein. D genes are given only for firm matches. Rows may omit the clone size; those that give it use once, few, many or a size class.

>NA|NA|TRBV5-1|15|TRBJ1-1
TGCGCCAGCAGCTCACCGGGGGGGCCGAACACTGAAGCTTTCTTT
CASSSPGGPNTEAFF
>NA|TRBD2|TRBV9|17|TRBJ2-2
TGTGCCAGCAGCGTAGTGTCCGGGGGGGTGAACACCGGGGAGCTGTTTTTT
CASSVVSGGVNTGELFF
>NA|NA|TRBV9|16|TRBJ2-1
TGTGCCAGCAGCGTAGGCGGGACGTCGTCCTACAATGAGCAGTTCTTC
CASSVGGTSSYNEQFF
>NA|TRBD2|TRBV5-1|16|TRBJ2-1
TGCGCCAGCAGCTTGGTGATAGCGGGGGACCACAATGAGCAGTTCTTC
CASSLVIAGDHNEQFF
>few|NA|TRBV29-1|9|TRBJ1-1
TGCAGCGTTGAACAGGGAGCTTTCTTT
CSVEQGAFF
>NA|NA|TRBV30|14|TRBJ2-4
TGTGCCTGGAGTCCAACCGCAGGCGCGAACATTCAGTACTTC
CAWSPTAGANIQYF
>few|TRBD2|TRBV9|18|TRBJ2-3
TGTGCCAGCAGCGGCGCCCCAAGGGCTAGCGGATACACAGATACGCAGTATTTT
CASSGAPRASGYTDTQYF
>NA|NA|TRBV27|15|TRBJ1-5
TGTGCCAGCAGTTTAAGTCAGGGGCTAAATCAGCCCCAGCATTTT
CASSLSQGLNQPQHF
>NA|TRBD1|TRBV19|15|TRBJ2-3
TGTGCCAGTAGTATAGGGACAGGGAGCACAGATACGCAGTATTTT
CASSIGTGSTDTQYF
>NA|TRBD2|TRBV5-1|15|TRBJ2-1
TGCGCCAGCAGCCCGACCCCCGGGACTAGGAATGAGCAGTTCTTC
CASSPTPGTRNEQFF
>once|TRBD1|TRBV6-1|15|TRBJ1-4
TGTGCCAGCAGTGGCTGGACAGGGAAAGGCGAAAAACTGTTTTTT
CASSGWTGKGEKLFF
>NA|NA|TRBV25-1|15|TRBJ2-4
TGTGCCAGCAGTGAGGAGGTGGGAGCCAAAAACATTCAGTACTTC
CASSEEVGAKNIQYF
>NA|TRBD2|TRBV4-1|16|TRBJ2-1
TGCGCCAGCAGCCAAGTTATAGCGGGGAAAAACAATGAGCAGTTCTTC
CASSQVIAGKNNEQFF
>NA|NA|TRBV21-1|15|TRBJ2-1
TGTGCCAGCATCCTTCTAGCGGGAGAGGGCAATGAGCAGTTCTTC
CASILLAGEGNEQFF
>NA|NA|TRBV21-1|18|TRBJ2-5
TGTGCCAGCAGCAAGGGTCAACTAGCGGGAGTTTTTAAAGAGACCCAGTACTTC
CASSKGQLAGVFKETQYF
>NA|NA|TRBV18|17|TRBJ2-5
TGTGCCAGCTCACCACCGGAGCACCCCCCGGCTTCTGAGACCCAGTACTTC
CASSPPEHPPASETQYF
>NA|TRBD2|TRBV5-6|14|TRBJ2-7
TGTGCCAGCAGCTTGTTAGCGGGAGCATACGAGCAGTACTTC
CASSLLAGAYEQYF
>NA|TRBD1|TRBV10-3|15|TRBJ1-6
TGTGCCATCAGACTTAGGACAGGGGAAAATTCACCCCTCCACTTT
CAIRLRTGENSPLHF
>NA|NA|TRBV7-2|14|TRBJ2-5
TGTGCCAGCAGCCCGGACGGCCGAGGGGAGACCCAGTACTTC
CASSPDGRGETQYF
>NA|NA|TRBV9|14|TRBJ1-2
TGTGCCAGCAGCCTCCCCGGGAGAACAGACGGCTACACCTTC
CASSLPGRTDGYTF
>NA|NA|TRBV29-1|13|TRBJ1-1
TGCAGCGTTCGGACAGCCCCGAACACTGAAGCTTTCTTT
CSVRTAPNTEAFF
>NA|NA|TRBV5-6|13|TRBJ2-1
TGTGCCAGCAGCTTGGCTTCCGGCAATGAGCAGTTCTTC
CASSLASGNEQFF
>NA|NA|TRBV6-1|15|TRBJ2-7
TGTGCCAGCAGTGATCTGAACAGTATCGTCTACGAGCAGTACTTC
CASSDLNSIVYEQYF